Reported below is one T cell receptor beta chain. Its specificity is unknown. Assay used: immunoSEQ multiplex PCR; TCRdb lists only in-frame clones, some missing. The table has 120,000 to 150,000 clones, more than 85% seen once. This sample is drawn from a study of T cell responses to AZD1222 COVID-19 vaccine. At the level of the study: Analyses pooled second doses at about 4 or about 12 weeks.

Regarding the study as a whole: Repertoire samples came only from after the peak T cell response.

Germline V gives CDR1 SEHNR, CDR2 FQNEAQ (reference sequence). The CDR3 has 14 amino acids. V lost 1 base, J lost 8 bases, and 14 bases lay in between. The source of this sequence is an adult in good health. The V gene is TRBV7-9, the J gene TRBJ1-2; D gene uncertain. Sequences were derived from peripheral blood, sampled on day 0 of AZD1222 vaccination. CDR3 in DNA: TGTGCCAGCAGCTTAGAGACGGCGCCAGGCGGCTACACCTTC. Its translation: CASSLETAPGGYTF.